The rows below give T cell receptor beta chains drawn from one sample of a study of T cells in localized non-small cell lung cancer. Libraries were prepared by immunoSEQ multiplex PCR; TCRdb keeps only in-frame clonotypes and omits some of them. The sample holds a few thousand clones; about 25% are singletons and the top ten take 10% to 15%. The starting material was normal lung tissue next to the tumor, obtained before any cancer treatment. The source of these receptors is a male donor at least 60 years old with stage II lung adenocarcinoma. Both conserved end residues are part of each CDR3. The order of the fields is D gene, clone size, J gene, V gene, CDR3 protein, CDR3 DNA. D genes are given only for firm matches. The size of a clone is reported for some rows only, either as once, few or many, or as a class for expanded clones.

>-|-|TRBJ2-7|TRBV9
CASSPRPAGEEQYF
TGTGCCAGCAGCCCCCGTCCGGCCGGGGAAGAGCAGTACTTC
>-|-|TRBJ2-3|TRBV9
CASSDGPPDTQYF
TGTGCCAGCAGTGACGGCCCCCCAGATACGCAGTATTTT
>-|medium-sized|TRBJ1-2|TRBV30
CAWGSGGTNYGYTF
TGTGCCTGGGGGTCGGGGGGAACCAACTATGGCTACACCTTC
>TRBD2|-|TRBJ2-1|TRBV18
CASSPELAGMNYNEQFF
TGTGCCAGCTCACCGGAACTAGCGGGTATGAATTACAATGAGCAGTTCTTC
>TRBD1|few|TRBJ2-6|TRBV11-3
CASSLGTGEYSGANVLTF
TGTGCCAGCAGCTTAGGGACAGGGGAGTACTCTGGGGCCAACGTCCTGACTTTC
>TRBD2|few|TRBJ2-7|TRBV6-8
CASRGLAEHYEQYF
TGTGCCAGCAGGGGACTAGCGGAACATTACGAGCAGTACTTC
>-|-|TRBJ2-3|TRBV14
CASSQGRSGLTDTQYF
TGTGCCAGCAGCCAAGGTAGATCCGGCCTCACAGATACGCAGTATTTT
>TRBD2|-|TRBJ2-5|TRBV11-3
CASSFSGRSETQYF
TGTGCCAGCAGCTTTAGCGGGAGATCAGAGACCCAGTACTTC
>-|few|TRBJ2-7|TRBV30
CAWRTSGRHEQYF
TGTGCCTGGAGGACCTCTGGCAGGCACGAGCAGTACTTC
>TRBD2|-|TRBJ2-1|TRBV19
CASSIGAGVGDEQFF
TGTGCCAGTAGTATAGGGGCGGGAGTAGGAGATGAGCAGTTCTTC
>-|-|TRBJ2-7|TRBV10-1
CASSGGGEQYF
TGCGCCAGCAGTGGTGGGGGCGAGCAGTACTTC
>TRBD1|-|TRBJ1-2|TRBV14
CASSLRTGGRDGYTF
TGTGCCAGCAGCCTTCGGACAGGGGGCAGGGATGGCTACACCTTC
>-|few|TRBJ2-7|TRBV11-3
CASSSDRSSYEQYF
TGTGCCAGCAGCTCGGACAGAAGCTCCTACGAGCAGTACTTC
>-|few|TRBJ2-3|TRBV30
CAWRQWADTQYF
TGTGCCTGGAGACAGTGGGCAGATACGCAGTATTTT
>-|-|TRBJ2-2|TRBV23-1
CASSWSSATGELFF
TGCGCCAGCAGTTGGTCGAGCGCGACCGGGGAGCTGTTTTTT
>-|-|TRBJ2-7|TRBV29-1
CSVEVRGVEQYF
TGCAGCGTTGAAGTCCGTGGGGTCGAGCAGTACTTC
>-|-|TRBJ1-1|TRBV18
CASPKVEGSTEAFF
TGTGCCAGCCCCAAGGTGGAGGGGAGCACTGAAGCTTTCTTT
>TRBD2|medium-sized|TRBJ2-5|TRBV11-3
CASSPEGGRVLETQYF
TGTGCCAGCAGCCCCGAAGGCGGGAGGGTGTTGGAGACCCAGTACTTC
>-|-|TRBJ1-1|TRBV18
CASRGEGTEAFF
TGTGCCAGCCGGGGAGAGGGCACTGAAGCTTTCTTT
>-|-|TRBJ1-2|TRBV19
CASSTIHEGYGYTF
TGTGCCAGTAGTACTATTCACGAGGGGTATGGCTACACCTTC
>-|-|TRBJ2-3|TRBV9
CASSVPRDTQYF
TGTGCCAGCAGCGTCCCACGAGATACGCAGTATTTT
>TRBD1|few|TRBJ1-4|TRBV6-8
CASSYAGQPYEKLFF
TGTGCCAGCAGTTACGCGGGACAGCCTTATGAAAAACTGTTTTTT
>-|-|TRBJ1-4|TRBV11-3
CASSFAAGGTNEKLFF
TGTGCCAGCAGCTTCGCCGCGGGGGGCACTAATGAAAAACTGTTTTTT
>-|medium-sized|TRBJ2-7|TRBV7-5
CASTSYPGLYEQYF
TGTGCCAGCACCTCTTACCCGGGACTTTACGAGCAGTACTTC
>-|few|TRBJ2-1|TRBV11-3
CASSAAPSSYNEQFF
TGTGCCAGCAGCGCCGCTCCAAGCTCCTACAATGAGCAGTTCTTC
>-|-|TRBJ2-6|TRBV28
CASSQGGVSGANVLTF
TGTGCCAGCAGCCAAGGGGGAGTCTCTGGGGCCAACGTCCTGACTTTC